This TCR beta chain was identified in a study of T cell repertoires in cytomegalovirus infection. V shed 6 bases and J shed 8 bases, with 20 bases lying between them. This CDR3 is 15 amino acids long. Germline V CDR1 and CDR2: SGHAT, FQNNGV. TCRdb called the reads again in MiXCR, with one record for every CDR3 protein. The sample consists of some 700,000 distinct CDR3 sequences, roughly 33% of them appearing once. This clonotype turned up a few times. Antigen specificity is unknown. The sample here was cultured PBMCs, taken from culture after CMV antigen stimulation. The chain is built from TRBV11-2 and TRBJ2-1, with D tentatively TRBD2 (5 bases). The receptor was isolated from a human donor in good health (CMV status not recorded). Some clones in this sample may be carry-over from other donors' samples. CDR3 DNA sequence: TGTGCCAGCAGAGACCCGCTTAGGAGGCCATATGAGCAGTTCTTC. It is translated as CASRDPLRRPYEQFF.